These 3 T cell receptor beta chains share one sample of origin, sequenced in a study of PD-1 blockade in classical Hodgkin lymphoma. TCRdb's copy holds only in-frame clones and misses some; the assay was immunoSEQ multiplex PCR. The sample consists of about 25,000 clones, 65% to 90% of them appearing once. Time point indicated: cycle 4 day 1 (C4D1), after around six weeks of nivolumab. Each patient's relapse followed autologous stem cell transplantation, and brentuximab vedotin exposure varied. Investigators isolated CD4+ T cells from thawed PBMCs through magnetic negative selection. The sequencing used CD4+ T cells from blood, collected before the fourth cycle of nivolumab. The origin of the receptors is a human donor with classical Hodgkin lymphoma.

This clone was detected a few times. The chain combines TRBV6-1 with TRBJ1-3; D is unclear. This CDR3 region has 15 residues. The V gene's germline CDR1 is MNHNS and CDR2 SASEGT. Trimming took off 2 bases at V and 4 bases at J, with 12 bases between the two ends. CDR3: CASSEQPLAGNTIYF. Here the CDR3 DNA reads TGTGCCAGCAGTGAACAACCGCTAGCGGGAAACACCATATATTTT.

The gene calls are TRBV4-1 and TRBJ2-3, with 9 bases lining up with TRBD2. V lost 0 bases and J lost 6; bases outside the gene matches: 10. Germline CDR1 MGHRA, CDR2 YSYEKL. The CDR3 runs 17 residues. In DNA, the CDR3 is TGCGCCAGCAGCCAAGAAGGTACAGCGGGGGGTGCGGATACGCAGTATTTT. This gives the protein CASSQEGTAGGADTQYF.

This chain joins TRBV9 and TRBJ2-3, with D uncertain. The CDR3 is 13 residues long. V was cut by 3 bases and J by 2 bases, with 7 bases left in between. Looked up from germline, CDR1 is SGDLS and CDR2 is YYNGEE. The CDR3 spells CASSGGTTDTQYF. The CDR3 DNA is TGTGCCAGCAGCGGGGGAACCACAGATACGCAGTATTTT. The full variable domain, rest sourced from reference TRBV9 and TRBJ2-3, is DSGVTQTPKHLITATGQRVTLRCSPRSGDLSVYWYQQSLDQGLQFLIQYYNGEERAKGNILERFSAQQFPDLHSELNLSSLELGDSALYFCASSGGTTDTQYFGPGTRLTVL.